These 10 T cell receptor beta chains share one sample of origin, sequenced in a study of OX40 agonist ivuxolimab in advanced cancers. TCRdb's copy holds only in-frame clones and misses some; the assay was immunoSEQ multiplex PCR. Among some 69,000 clones listed, about three quarters were seen once. Sample: CD4+ or CD8+ T cells sorted from blood, taken in a trial of the OX40 agonist ivuxolimab. Source of these receptors: an adult with an advanced solid tumor such as melanoma, head and neck, liver or kidney cancer.

CDR3 nucleotide sequence: TGTGCCAGCAGTGATGGGGGTTCCTATAATTCACCCCTCCACTTT. Its protein is CASSDGGSYNSPLHF. The chain joins TRBV2 to TRBJ1-6; tentative D call: TRBD1 (5 bases). Trimming shortened V by 3 bases and J by 1 base, and 7 bases separated the two germline ends. CDR3 size: 15 residues. Germline-derived CDR1 and CDR2 are SNHLY and FYNNEI.

The CDR3 here is CASSLGGSQAYEQYF. The CDR3 nucleotides are TGTGCCAGCAGTTTGGGGGGCAGTCAGGCCTACGAGCAGTACTTC. The V and J genes are TRBV6-1 and TRBJ2-7; D may match TRBD1 or TRBD2 (6 bases each). The CDR3 loop spans 15 amino acids. The germline V and J ends were trimmed by 5 bases and 2 bases, with 16 bases remaining between them. CDR1 MNHNS and CDR2 SASEGT come from the germline V gene.

Only a few counts were recorded for this clone. This chain joins TRBV10-1 and TRBJ2-7; no clear D gene. Germline lookup yields CDR1 WNHNN and CDR2 SYGVQD (reference sequence). The CDR3 consists of 16 residues. Between the trimmed V and J ends, which lost 3 bases and 7 bases, there was a span of 22 bases. In DNA form, the CDR3 reads TGCGCCAGCAGTGAAATGCCCGGACCACCCTTGAATGAGCAGTACTTC. Its translation is CASSEMPGPPLNEQYF.

This chain links TRBV7-6 with TRBJ1-1; the D gene is possibly TRBD1 (5 bases). This CDR3 is 14 amino acids long. CDR1 is SGHVS and CDR2 is FNYEAQ in the germline V gene. V lost 1 base to trimming and J lost 1 base, with 7 bases between them. CDR3 loop: CASSLEGRNTEAFF. DNA for the CDR3: TGTGCCAGCAGCTTAGAGGGGCGGAACACTGAAGCTTTCTTT.

The chain carries TRBV4-2 and TRBJ2-1; the D gene is possibly TRBD2 (6 bases). Looked up from germline, CDR1 is LGHNA and CDR2 is YNFKEQ. V dropped 3 bases and J dropped 8 bases, with 20 bases sitting between them. This CDR3 has 16 amino acids. CDR3 in DNA: TGTGCCAGCAGCCAGGGGGGAGCGGAAGGCCGGGATGAGCAGTTCTTC. Its translation: CASSQGGAEGRDEQFF.

The chain has TRBV5-4 and TRBJ2-7, with D possibly matching TRBD1 (5 bases). The V and J ends lost 4 bases and 0 bases respectively, with 17 bases between them. This CDR3 is built from 16 residues. Germline V gene data show CDR1 as SGHNT and CDR2 as YYREEE (reference sequence). The CDR3 DNA reads as TGTGCCAGCAGCCCGGCAGGGTATAGGGACTCCTACGAGCAGTACTTC. This gives the protein CASSPAGYRDSYEQYF.

The chain is built from TRBV19 and TRBJ2-7; 11 bases map to TRBD2. Per germline, CDR1 LNHDA and CDR2 SQIVND (reference sequence). V shed 5 bases and J 3 bases; nucleotides not matched to a gene: 9. This CDR3 is built from 16 residues. The CDR3 bases are TGTGCCAGTAGTCGGGGGGGACTAGCGGAGAACTACGAGCAGTACTTC. Translating it yields CASSRGGLAENYEQYF. Combining the CDR3 with reference TRBV19 and TRBJ2-7 gives the whole variable domain DGGITQSPKYLFRKEGQNVTLSCEQNLNHDAMYWYRQDPGQGLRLIYYSQIVNDFQKGDIAEGYSVSREKKESFPLTVTSAQKNPTAFYLCASSRGGLAENYEQYFGPGTRLTVT.

V and J are TRBV2 and TRBJ2-7; 9 positions agree with TRBD2. Germline V lookup: CDR1 SNHLY, CDR2 FYNNEI. This CDR3 is built from 14 residues. V lost 2 bases, J lost 4 bases, and 3 bases stayed unmatched. The CDR3 spells CASSERLADYEQYF. The CDR3 bases are TGTGCCAGCAGTGAAAGACTAGCGGATTACGAGCAGTACTTC.

The gene calls are TRBV5-1 and TRBJ1-1; unclear D gene. Germline loops: CDR1 SGHRS, CDR2 YFSETQ. V was trimmed by 0 bases and J by 1 base, leaving 13 bases between them. The CDR3 sequence is 16 residues long. The CDR3 reads CASSLAGARTNTEAFF. CDR3 bases: TGCGCCAGCAGCTTGGCCGGAGCGAGAACGAACACTGAAGCTTTCTTT.

V is TRBV5-4 and J is TRBJ2-4; perhaps TRBD1 as D (6 bases). Trimming stripped 0 bases from V and 7 bases from J, with 11 bases between. The CDR3 totals 14 residues. Germline CDR1 reads SGHNT; CDR2 reads YYREEE (reference sequence). Here the CDR3 reads CASSLAGQRNIQYF. The CDR3 DNA sequence: TGTGCCAGCAGCTTGGCGGGACAACGGAACATTCAGTACTTC.